Listed here are 32 T cell receptor beta chains from one sample, sequenced in a study of OX40 agonist ivuxolimab in advanced cancers. The method was immunoSEQ multiplex PCR; TCRdb's version includes in-frame clones alone and lacks a portion of them. The sample records approximately 94,000 clones, 89% being singletons. Sequencing was performed on CD4+ or CD8+ T cells sorted from blood, taken in a trial of the OX40 agonist ivuxolimab. All receptors come from an adult with an advanced solid tumor such as melanoma, head and neck, liver or kidney cancer.

This clone has only one observation. This chain uses TRBV5-4 with TRBJ2-3, with 12 positions matching TRBD2. The CDR3 runs 17 residues. V lost 6 bases, J lost 0 bases, and 8 bases stayed unmatched. Germline assignment: CDR1 SGHNT and CDR2 YYREEE (reference sequence). CDR3 bases: TGTGCCAGCAAACTAGCGGGGGGCGCCTCTAGCACAGATACGCAGTATTTT. Amino acids: CASKLAGGASSTDTQYF.

Details on this clone: Other DNA sequences in the sample encode the same CDR3. The V gene is TRBV7-9, the J gene TRBJ1-2; D ambiguous. The CDR3 is 14 amino acids. The germline V and J ends were trimmed by 1 base and 4 bases, with 10 bases remaining between them. Germline V gene sequence: CDR1 SEHNR, CDR2 FQNEAQ (reference sequence). The chain's CDR3 is CASSLEGPGYGYTF. As DNA, the CDR3 is TGTGCCAGCAGCTTAGAGGGTCCGGGCTATGGCTACACCTTC.

The count of this clone is one. The V gene is TRBV7-2, the J gene TRBJ1-4; TRBD1 is a possible D gene (6 bases). The V end lost 6 bases, the J end lost 3 bases, and 11 bases lay between the germline ends. The CDR3 totals 14 residues. In germline, CDR1 is SGHTA, CDR2 FQGNSA. The CDR3 region is CASSWGGPNEKLFF. In DNA form, the CDR3 reads TGTGCCAGCAGTTGGGGGGGCCCTAATGAAAAACTGTTTTTT.

This clone was counted between two and nine times. The chain is built from TRBV27 and TRBJ2-7; D is undetermined. Germline V gene sequence: CDR1 MNHEY, CDR2 SMNVEV (reference sequence). Trimming removed 4 bases at V and 3 bases at J, with 4 bases between. This CDR3 region has 11 residues. The CDR3 coding sequence is TGTGCCAGCAGTTCCGGCTACGAGCAGTACTTC. It translates to CASSSGYEQYF.

This clone was detected only once. The chain recombines TRBV19 with TRBJ1-3; TRBD1 is a possible D gene (5 bases). Germline V gene sequence: CDR1 LNHDA, CDR2 SQIVND (reference sequence). The CDR3 length is 16 residues. The germline V and J ends were trimmed by 5 bases and 0 bases, with 14 bases remaining between them. The CDR3 sequence is CASSARQTSSGNTIYF. Written as DNA, the CDR3 is TGTGCCAGTAGTGCCCGACAGACCAGCTCTGGAAACACCATATATTTT.

The chain has TRBV2 and TRBJ2-3, with 9 bases lining up with TRBD1. J was trimmed by 0 bases and V by 6 bases; bases with no gene match: 4. The CDR3 loop spans 15 amino acids. Germline V CDR1 and CDR2: SNHLY, FYNNEI. CDR3 nucleotides: TGTGCCAGCAGGTACGGGACAGGGAGCACAGATACGCAGTATTTT. Residues: CASRYGTGSTDTQYF.

V usage is TRBV7-6 and J usage is TRBJ2-2; 9 bases are a match to TRBD1. J was trimmed by 5 bases and V by 5 bases; bases with no gene match: 9. The CDR3 is made up of 16 amino acids. Germline V lookup: CDR1 SGHVS, CDR2 FNYEAQ. CDR3: CASSPRDRAVTGELFF. The CDR3 DNA is TGTGCCAGCAGCCCGCGGGACAGGGCGGTAACCGGGGAGCTGTTTTTT. Together with reference TRBV7-6 and TRBJ2-2, the CDR3 gives the full variable domain: GAGVSQSPRYKVTKRGQDVALRCDPISGHVSLYWYRQALGQGPEFLTYFNYEAQQDKSGLPNDRFSAERPEGSISTLTIQRTEQRDSAMYRCASSPRDRAVTGELFFGEGSRLTVL.

This chain links TRBV5-1 with TRBJ2-2; D is perhaps TRBD1 (6 bases). This CDR3 has 15 amino acids. CDR1 and CDR2 (germline): SGHRS, YFSETQ. V lost 0 bases and J lost 2, with 8 bases in between. The CDR3 DNA follows: TGCGCCAGCAGCTTGGGGGGACACAACACCGGGGAGCTGTTTTTT. It is translated as CASSLGGHNTGELFF.

The chain uses TRBV2 and TRBJ1-6; maybe TRBD1 (6 bases). CDR3 size: 15 residues. Per germline, CDR1 SNHLY and CDR2 FYNNEI. V was pared by 6 bases and J by 1 base, with 10 bases between. CDR3 region: CASREQGSYNSPLHF. The CDR3 DNA reads as TGTGCCAGCAGAGAACAGGGATCCTATAATTCACCCCTCCACTTT.

The chain carries TRBV19 and TRBJ2-7; D is unclear. The CDR3 totals 16 residues. Trimming removed 1 base from V and 5 bases from J, with 18 bases in between. Germline CDR1 LNHDA, CDR2 SQIVND (reference sequence). CDR3 sequence (DNA): TGTGCCAGTAGTATAGGGAGCCACCCGAATATCAACGAGCAGTACTTC. This gives the protein CASSIGSHPNINEQYF.

CDR3 sequence: CAWRGRDRDRRQYF. Here the CDR3 DNA reads TGTGCCTGGAGGGGCCGAGACAGAGACCGGAGGCAGTACTTC. The chain has TRBV30 and TRBJ2-7, with TRBD1 as a possible D gene (5 bases). CDR1 is GTSNPN, CDR2 SVGIG, per germline (reference sequence). There are 14 residues in the CDR3. V was cut by 3 bases and J by 9 bases, with 21 bases left in between.

The chain joins TRBV7-3 to TRBJ2-7, with 8 nucleotides matching TRBD1. CDR1 SGHTA and CDR2 FQGTGA come from the germline V gene. The CDR3 has 13 residues. V was pared by 5 bases and J by 7 bases, with 7 bases of the junction left unmatched. CDR3 DNA: TGTGCCAGCAGCCAGGACAGGGTGAGGGAGCAGTACTTC. It codes for CASSQDRVREQYF.

The rearrangement uses TRBV30 and TRBJ2-3; TRBD2 aligns across 8 bases. Looked up from germline, CDR1 is GTSNPN and CDR2 is SVGIG (reference sequence). The length of the CDR3 is 18 residues. The V segment lost 0 bases and the J segment 5 bases; nucleotides outside the gene matches: 16. The CDR3 reads CAWSVPAGGLGSVDTQYF. The CDR3, as DNA: TGTGCCTGGAGTGTACCCGCCGGGGGACTAGGGTCCGTAGATACGCAGTATTTT.

The chain joins TRBV7-2 to TRBJ1-1, with 9 bases identical to TRBD1. J gave up 1 base and V 4 bases, and 1 base lay outside the gene matches. Germline V gene sequence: CDR1 SGHTA, CDR2 FQGNSA. The length of the CDR3 is 14 residues. The CDR3 region is CASSWGQGNTEAFF. CDR3 in DNA: TGTGCCAGCAGCTGGGGACAGGGGAACACTGAAGCTTTCTTT.

This clone was counted once. V is TRBV19 and J is TRBJ2-1, with TRBD1 matching 10 bases. V dropped 6 bases and J dropped 8; count of bases not matched to a gene: 10. Per germline, CDR1 LNHDA and CDR2 SQIVND (reference sequence). The CDR3 totals 15 residues. CDR3 sequence (DNA): TGTGCCAGTAGAGCCGGGACAGGGGCCCCTCATGAGCAGTTCTTC. Translation gives CASRAGTGAPHEQFF.

V and J are TRBV29-1 and TRBJ2-5, with D uncertain. Germline V lookup: CDR1 SQVTM, CDR2 ANQGSEA. Trimming shortened V by 4 bases and J by 5 bases, and 11 bases separated the two germline ends. The CDR3 spans 12 residues. Written as DNA, the CDR3 is TGCAGCGTTGCCAGTGGTATGGAGACCCAGTACTTC. Protein product: CSVASGMETQYF.

V and J are TRBV5-4 and TRBJ2-5; D is ambiguous. CDR1 and CDR2 from the germline V gene are SGHNT and YYREEE (reference sequence). This CDR3 spans 14 amino acids. V was trimmed by 4 bases and J by 2 bases, leaving 12 bases between them. The CDR3 nucleotides read TGTGCCAGCAGCCTGAGACGGACGCAAGAGACCCAGTACTTC. Protein product: CASSLRRTQETQYF. Drawing the rest from reference TRBV5-4 and TRBJ2-5, the complete variable domain is ETGVTQSPTHLIKTRGQQVTLRCSSQSGHNTVSWYQQALGQGPQFIFQYYREEENGRGNFPPRFSGLQFPNYSSELNVNALELDDSALYLCASSLRRTQETQYFGPGTRLLVL.

This chain links TRBV5-4 with TRBJ2-2, with TRBD2 identical over 7 bases. Germline CDR1 SGHNT, CDR2 YYREEE (reference sequence). This CDR3 has 16 amino acids. V gave up 2 bases and J gave up 6 bases; unmatched junction bases: 10. CDR3 coding DNA: TGTGCCAGCAGCTTCCCCCCCCCGGCGGGAGCCGGGGAGCTGTTTTTT. It encodes CASSFPPPAGAGELFF.

The V call is TRBV18, the J call TRBJ2-2; 7 nucleotides align to TRBD2. Germline V gene lookup returns CDR1 KGHSH and CDR2 LQKENI. The CDR3 spans 14 residues. The trim removed 6 bases at V and 6 bases at J, leaving 7 bases unmatched. The CDR3 bases are TGTGCCAGCTCGAGCGGGACCTTGTCCGGGGAGCTGTTTTTT. Amino acids: CASSSGTLSGELFF.

The chain couples TRBV19 to TRBJ2-1; 7 bases map to TRBD1. V was clipped by 5 bases and J by 2 bases; unmatched bases: 6. The CDR3 contains 15 residues. Germline-derived CDR1 and CDR2 are LNHDA and SQIVND (reference sequence). CDR3 nucleotides: TGTGCCAGTAGTCCCGACAGGGCGGCCTACAATGAGCAGTTCTTC. Its translation: CASSPDRAAYNEQFF.

The CDR3 nucleotides are TGCGCCAGCAGCGGGGGTTTGGACTACCAAGAGACCCAGTACTTC. It is translated as CASSGGLDYQETQYF. The chain uses TRBV5-1 and TRBJ2-5; the D call may be TRBD1 or TRBD2 (5 bases each). The CDR3 contains 15 residues. V lost 4 bases, J lost 0 bases, and 13 bases lay in between. The V gene's germline CDR1 is SGHRS and CDR2 YFSETQ.

This rearrangement joins TRBV7-3 to TRBJ1-1; a possible D gene is TRBD1 (6 bases). CDR3 length: 14 residues. Trimming cost V 5 bases and J 2 bases, with 12 bases left between them. The V gene's germline CDR1 is SGHTA and CDR2 FQGTGA. CDR3 in DNA: TGTGCCAGCAGCCCAAGGGGGTTAAACACTGAAGCTTTCTTT. It is translated as CASSPRGLNTEAFF.

The rearrangement links TRBV10-3 to TRBJ1-2, with D unresolved. This CDR3 spans 15 amino acids. The germline V gene has CDR1 ENHRY and CDR2 SYGVKD. The germline V and J ends were trimmed by 0 bases and 0 bases, with 8 bases remaining between them. The CDR3: CAISESTRTNYGYTF. DNA of the CDR3: TGTGCCATCAGTGAGTCGACTAGGACTAACTATGGCTACACCTTC.

V usage is TRBV6-5 and J usage is TRBJ1-1, with D perhaps matching TRBD1 (6 bases). The CDR3 length is 11 residues. The ends were cut back, 11 bases at V and 6 bases at J, with 13 bases in the middle. Germline CDR1 and CDR2: MNHEY and SVGAGI. The CDR3 region has the DNA TGTGCCGGCCAGGGGTTCGCTGAAGCTTTCTTT. As protein: CAGQGFAEAFF.

The chain recombines TRBV6-1 with TRBJ2-5; a possible D gene is TRBD1 (8 bases). The germline V gene has CDR1 MNHNS and CDR2 SASEGT. The length of the CDR3 is 15 residues. V was pared by 6 bases and J by 4 bases, with 18 bases between. The CDR3 DNA follows: TGTGCCAGCAGCGCCCCAGGGGGCGGGGGAGAGACCCAGTACTTC. Protein product: CASSAPGGGGETQYF.

The chain employs TRBV2 and TRBJ2-5; D perhaps matches TRBD1 (6 bases). The CDR3 extends over 14 amino acids. The germline CDR1 and CDR2 sequences are SNHLY and FYNNEI. V was cut by 5 bases and J by 4 bases, with 14 bases left in between. CDR3 amino acids: CASSRDTRGETQYF. CDR3 DNA: TGTGCCAGCAGTCGGGACACAAGGGGAGAGACCCAGTACTTC.

J is TRBJ1-1 and V is TRBV6-6; tentatively, D is TRBD1 (6 bases). CDR1 and CDR2 (germline): MNHNY, SVGAGI (reference sequence). Trimming pared 5 bases from V and 5 bases from J, leaving 15 bases between. This CDR3 region has 14 residues. Written as DNA, the CDR3 is TGTGCCAGCAGTACTACAGGGAGGGTTACTGAAGCTTTCTTT. Its translation is CASSTTGRVTEAFF.

This chain connects TRBV27 to TRBJ2-6, with a tentative D call TRBD1 (6 bases). With 4 bases removed from V and 2 bases from J, the gap between germline ends came to 9 bases. The CDR3 has 15 amino acids. Germline assignment: CDR1 MNHEY and CDR2 SMNVEV (reference sequence). The CDR3 sequence is CASSSWTAGANVLTF. In DNA form, the CDR3 reads TGTGCCAGCAGTTCCTGGACAGCTGGGGCCAACGTCCTGACTTTC.

The chain carries TRBV11-2 and TRBJ1-1; TRBD1 matches 7 bases. The V gene end was trimmed by 5 bases and the J gene end by 4 bases; junction bases not matched to a gene: 7. Germline V gene sequence: CDR1 SGHAT, CDR2 FQNNGV. The CDR3 totals 14 residues. This CDR3 reads CASSQDRRSTEAFF. The CDR3 bases are TGTGCCAGCAGCCAGGACAGGCGGAGCACTGAAGCTTTCTTT.

V and J are TRBV5-4 and TRBJ2-1; 9 bases align to TRBD1. The CDR3 runs 13 residues. Per germline, CDR1 SGHNT and CDR2 YYREEE (reference sequence). V lost 4 bases to trimming and J lost 8 bases; unmatched junction nucleotides: 4. The CDR3 loop is CASSPRTGDEQFF. The DNA for the CDR3 is TGTGCCAGCAGCCCAAGGACAGGGGATGAGCAGTTCTTC.

The chain uses TRBV7-7 and TRBJ2-5; D is ambiguous. V was shortened by 1 base and J by 0 bases, with 6 bases between the two germline ends. CDR1 and CDR2 (germline): SSHAT, FNYEAQ (reference sequence). This CDR3 is built from 14 residues. The CDR3 is CASSLGNDQETQYF. The CDR3 DNA reads as TGTGCCAGCAGCTTAGGTAACGACCAAGAGACCCAGTACTTC.

V and J are TRBV5-1 and TRBJ1-4; D is uncertain. In germline, CDR1 is SGHRS, CDR2 YFSETQ. V gave up 0 bases and J gave up 7 bases, with 10 bases separating them. This CDR3 contains 14 residues. The CDR3 here is CASSLASGSEKLFF. The CDR3 nucleotides read TGCGCCAGCAGCTTGGCCAGCGGCAGTGAAAAACTGTTTTTT.